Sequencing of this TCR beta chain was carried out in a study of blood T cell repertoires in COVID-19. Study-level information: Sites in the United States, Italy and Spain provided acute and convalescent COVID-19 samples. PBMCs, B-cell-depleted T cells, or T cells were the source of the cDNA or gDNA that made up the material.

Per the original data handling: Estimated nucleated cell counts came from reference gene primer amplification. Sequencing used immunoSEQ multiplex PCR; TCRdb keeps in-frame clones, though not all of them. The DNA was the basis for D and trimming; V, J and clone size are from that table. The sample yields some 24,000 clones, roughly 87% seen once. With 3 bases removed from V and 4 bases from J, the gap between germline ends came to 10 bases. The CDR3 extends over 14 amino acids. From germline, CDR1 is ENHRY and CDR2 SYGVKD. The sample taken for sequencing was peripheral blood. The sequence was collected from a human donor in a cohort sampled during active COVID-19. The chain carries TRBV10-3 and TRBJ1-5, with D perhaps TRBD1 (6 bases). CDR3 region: CAISELDRNQPQHF. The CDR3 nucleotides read TGTGCCATCAGTGAACTGGACAGAAATCAGCCCCAGCATTTT.